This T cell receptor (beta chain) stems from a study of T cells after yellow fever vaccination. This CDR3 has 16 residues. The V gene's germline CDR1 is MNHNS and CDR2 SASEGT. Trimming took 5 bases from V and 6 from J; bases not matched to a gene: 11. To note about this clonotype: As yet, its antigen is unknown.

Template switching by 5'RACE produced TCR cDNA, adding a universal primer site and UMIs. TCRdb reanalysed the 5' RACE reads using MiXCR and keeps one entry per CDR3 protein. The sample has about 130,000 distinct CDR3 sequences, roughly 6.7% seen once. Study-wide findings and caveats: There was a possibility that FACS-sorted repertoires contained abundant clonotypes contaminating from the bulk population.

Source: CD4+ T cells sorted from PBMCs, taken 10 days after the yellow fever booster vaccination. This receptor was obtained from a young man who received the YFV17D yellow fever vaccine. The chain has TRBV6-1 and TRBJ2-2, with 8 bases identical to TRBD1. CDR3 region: CASSPWDRIEAGELFF. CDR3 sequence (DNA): TGTGCCAGCAGTCCTTGGGACAGGATAGAGGCCGGGGAGCTGTTTTTT.